This TCR beta chain was observed in a study of blood T cell repertoires in COVID-19. Cohort assignment relied on participant-reported clinical history. Method: immunoSEQ multiplex PCR; TCRdb's copy keeps in-frame clones and lacks some. The data contain fewer than 200,000 clones, over 70% of them singletons. The CDR3 is 16 amino acids. V was pared by 0 bases and J by 0 bases, with 8 bases between. From germline, CDR1 is ENHRY and CDR2 SYGVKD. This receptor was taken from a woman between 40 and 50 years old with acute COVID-19. Source material: PBMCs or T cells enriched from blood (not recorded which). This sequence joins TRBV10-3 and TRBJ1-4, with no clear D. The CDR3 DNA reads TGTGCCATCAGTGAGTCGAAGCGCGCAACTAATGAAAAACTGTTTTTT. Translated: CAISESKRATNEKLFF.